Presented here are 14 T cell receptor beta chains from one specimen sequenced in a study of technical replicates of blood from a handful of donors. Using immunoSEQ multiplex PCR, the repertoire was profiled, and TCRdb retains in-frame clones only, with some absent. Of 70,000 to 95,000 clones in the sample, approximately 94% were seen once. The source material was T cells isolated from PBMCs. These receptor sequences come from a human donor in good health.

The rearrangement joins TRBV29-1 to TRBJ2-3; TRBD1 might be the D (5 bases). V was cut by 3 bases and J by 4 bases, with 5 bases left in between. The CDR3 extends over 11 amino acids. CDR1 is SQVTM, CDR2 ANQGSEA, per germline. CDR3 sequence (DNA): TGCAGCGTTGACAGGGCAGATACGCAGTATTTT. Its protein product is CSVDRADTQYF.

This chain links TRBV7-2 with TRBJ2-5; TRBD2 matches 10 bases. The J segment lost 6 bases and the V segment lost 0 bases, leaving 10 bases of the junction unmatched. Germline V gives CDR1 SGHTA, CDR2 FQGNSA. This CDR3 is built from 17 residues. In DNA, the CDR3 is TGTGCCAGCAGCTTAGCAATTAGCGGGGGGCCGCTCCAGACCCAGTACTTC. Protein sequence: CASSLAISGGPLQTQYF.

This clone was observed a single time. The V and J genes are TRBV5-6 and TRBJ2-5; D is undetermined. Germline V gives CDR1 SGHDT, CDR2 YYEEEE. V was shortened by 5 bases and J by 5 bases, with 13 bases between the two germline ends. This CDR3 is 13 amino acids long. The CDR3 DNA is TGTGCCAGCAGTCGGAGAGTCGGCGAGACCCAGTACTTC. It yields the protein CASSRRVGETQYF. Using reference TRBV5-6 and TRBJ2-5 for the parts outside the CDR3, the full variable domain is DAGVTQSPTHLIKTRGQQVTLRCSPKSGHDTVSWYQQALGQGPQFIFQYYEEEERQRGNFPDRFSGHQFPNYSSELNVNALLLGDSALYLCASSRRVGETQYFGPGTRLLVL.

V gene TRBV6-5 combines with J gene TRBJ2-5; no reliable D call. This CDR3 is built from 13 residues. Germline V gene lookup returns CDR1 MNHEY and CDR2 SVGAGI. The V gene lost 2 bases and the J gene lost 0 bases, with 4 bases spanning the gap. Here the CDR3 DNA reads TGTGCCAGCAGTTACCTCTACCAAGAGACCCAGTACTTC. This translates into CASSYLYQETQYF.

As DNA, the CDR3 is TGTGCCAGTAGTATTGCCCGTATACAGGACAGGGCCCACGAGCAGTACTTC. Translation gives CASSIARIQDRAHEQYF. The V call is TRBV19, the J call TRBJ2-7, with 8 bases fitting TRBD1. V lost 3 bases and J lost 5; bases outside the gene matches: 15. The CDR3 contains 17 residues. Germline loops: CDR1 LNHDA, CDR2 SQIVND (reference sequence).

The chain uses TRBV5-1 and TRBJ2-2; unclear D gene. Deletions cut 8 bases from V and 6 bases from J, with 14 bases between. The CDR3 extends over 13 amino acids. Germline V lookup: CDR1 SGHRS, CDR2 YFSETQ. The CDR3 coding sequence is TGCGCCAGTAAACCCCACGCGCCCGGGGAGCTGTTTTTT. Its protein is CASKPHAPGELFF.

The rearrangement links TRBV7-9 to TRBJ2-1; 8 bases align to TRBD2. CDR3 size: 16 residues. With V trimmed by 7 bases and J by 7 bases, 15 bases remained unmatched. Germline CDR1 reads SEHNR; CDR2 reads FQNEAQ (reference sequence). In DNA form, the CDR3 reads TGTGCCAGCACTCCTACGCGGGGGGCCCCCGGGAATGAGCAGTTCTTC. It yields the protein CASTPTRGAPGNEQFF. The full variable domain, completed using reference TRBV7-9 and TRBJ2-1, is DTGVSQNPRHKITKRGQNVTFRCDPISEHNRLYWYRQTLGQGPEFLTYFQNEAQLEKSRLLSDRFSAERPKGSFSTLEIQRTEQGDSAMYLCASTPTRGAPGNEQFFGPGTRLTVL.

This rearrangement joins TRBV7-8 to TRBJ1-1; 7 bases line up with TRBD1. V dropped 6 bases and J dropped 0; count of bases not matched to a gene: 4. Germline assignment: CDR1 SGHVS and CDR2 FQNEAQ. The length of the CDR3 is 14 residues. CDR3 residues: CASRPGTVNTEAFF. The CDR3 nucleotides are TGTGCCAGCAGGCCCGGGACAGTGAACACTGAAGCTTTCTTT.

The chain uses TRBV29-1 and TRBJ1-1; 7 bases align to TRBD1. Germline CDR1 is SQVTM and CDR2 is ANQGSEA. The CDR3 runs 13 residues. J was trimmed by 0 bases and V by 5 bases; bases with no gene match: 3. The CDR3 loop is CSVQGGMNTEAFF. The CDR3 DNA sequence: TGCAGCGTTCAAGGGGGCATGAACACTGAAGCTTTCTTT.

The chain couples TRBV19 to TRBJ2-7; TRBD1 aligns across 8 bases. The length of the CDR3 is 13 residues. Germline trimming cut 6 bases from V and 1 base from J; bases unmatched to any gene: 2. Germline CDR1 is LNHDA and CDR2 is SQIVND (reference sequence). The CDR3 DNA reads TGTGCCAGTAGAGACAGGGGTTCCTACGAGCAGTACTTC. Translation: CASRDRGSYEQYF.

The chain employs TRBV6-1 and TRBJ2-4; tentative D call: TRBD2 (5 bases). The CDR3 consists of 15 residues. The V end lost 2 bases, the J end lost 7 bases, and 15 bases lay between the germline ends. Germline lookup yields CDR1 MNHNS and CDR2 SASEGT. The CDR3 DNA reads TGTGCCAGCAGTGAATGGGAAGTGAGGGAGAACATTCAGTACTTC. Its translation: CASSEWEVRENIQYF.

This chain joins TRBV27 and TRBJ2-5; D might be TRBD1 (5 bases). CDR3 length: 14 residues. V lost 1 base to trimming and J lost 1 base, with 7 bases between them. CDR1 is MNHEY and CDR2 is SMNVEV in the germline V gene (reference sequence). CDR3 nucleotides: TGTGCCAGCAGTTTATTAGACAGCCAAGAGACCCAGTACTTC. Its protein is CASSLLDSQETQYF.

J is TRBJ2-7 and V is TRBV5-4; D is undetermined. Germline lookup yields CDR1 SGHNT and CDR2 YYREEE (reference sequence). The CDR3 covers 15 residues. V lost 0 bases, J lost 3 bases, and 13 bases lay in between. In DNA form, the CDR3 reads TGTGCCAGCAGCTTGGCTTCCAGGAACAACTACGAGCAGTACTTC. Translated, it gives CASSLASRNNYEQYF.

This rearrangement joins TRBV19 to TRBJ1-1; D gene unclear. V was trimmed by 5 bases and J by 4 bases, leaving 11 bases between them. Germline assignment: CDR1 LNHDA and CDR2 SQIVND (reference sequence). This CDR3 has 13 residues. As DNA, the CDR3 is TGTGCCAGTAGTTGGGAAGGGAGCACTGAAGCTTTCTTT. Its protein is CASSWEGSTEAFF. Full variable domain (rest looked up from reference TRBV19 and TRBJ1-1): DGGITQSPKYLFRKEGQNVTLSCEQNLNHDAMYWYRQDPGQGLRLIYYSQIVNDFQKGDIAEGYSVSREKKESFPLTVTSAQKNPTAFYLCASSWEGSTEAFFGQGTRLTVV.